The 18 T cell receptor beta chains below all came from one sample that was sequenced in a study of blood T cell repertoires in COVID-19 (TCRdb year 2020). Library construction relied on the immunoSEQ multiplex PCR assay. TCRdb retrieved this table from immuneACCESS and kept in-frame rearrangements only. Not all clones are present; in checked studies, unresolved V genes account for under half, and no reason is known for the remainder. The sample records 130,000 to 150,000 clones, 70% to 80% of which are singletons. The leading ten clones occupy roughly 4.9% of the sample. Sequenced sample: peripheral blood. The source is a woman in her seventies with COVID-19, enrolled during active disease.

The rearrangement joins TRBV5-4 to TRBJ2-7, with 11 bases that match TRBD2. The V segment lost 4 bases and the J segment 4 bases; nucleotides outside the gene matches: 10. The CDR3 extends over 16 amino acids. The V gene's germline CDR1 is SGHNT and CDR2 YYREEE (reference sequence). The CDR3 region is CASSRASGGRLYEQYF. CDR3 in DNA: TGTGCCAGCAGCCGCGCTAGCGGGGGGAGGTTATACGAGCAGTACTTC.

J is TRBJ1-5 and V is TRBV7-9; 10 bases match TRBD1. The germline V gene has CDR1 SEHNR and CDR2 FQNEAQ (reference sequence). V was pared by 0 bases and J by 7 bases, with 3 bases of the junction left unmatched. The CDR3 runs 15 residues. CDR3 loop: CASSLAGTGEQPQHF. CDR3 in DNA: TGTGCCAGCAGCTTAGCCGGGACAGGGGAACAGCCCCAGCATTTT. The variable domain in full, with the rest retrieved from reference TRBV7-9 and TRBJ1-5, is DTGVSQNPRHKITKRGQNVTFRCDPISEHNRLYWYRQTLGQGPEFLTYFQNEAQLEKSRLLSDRFSAERPKGSFSTLEIQRTEQGDSAMYLCASSLAGTGEQPQHFGDGTRLSIL.

The chain recombines TRBV7-8 with TRBJ1-4, with D possibly TRBD1 on 6 matching bases. The CDR3 is 14 residues long. CDR1 is SGHVS and CDR2 is FQNEAQ in the germline V gene. V dropped 5 bases and J dropped 8 bases, with 15 bases sitting between them. The CDR3: CASSTQGFGEKLFF. In DNA form, the CDR3 reads TGTGCCAGCAGCACTCAGGGGTTCGGGGAAAAACTGTTTTTT.

The V and J genes are TRBV28 and TRBJ2-1; 10 bases agree with TRBD2. The CDR3 extends over 18 amino acids. CDR1 and CDR2 from the germline V gene are MDHEN and SYDVKM. V lost 5 bases to trimming and J lost 9 bases; unmatched junction nucleotides: 19. The CDR3 DNA reads as TGTGCCAGCAGTCCTCCTCTAGGGAGCGGGGGGGCCAGGGGTGAGCAGTTCTTC. It yields the protein CASSPPLGSGGARGEQFF.

The V call is TRBV27, the J call TRBJ2-5, with 7 positions matching TRBD2. V dropped 2 bases and J dropped 4; count of bases not matched to a gene: 7. Germline assignment: CDR1 MNHEY and CDR2 SMNVEV (reference sequence). The CDR3 totals 15 residues. CDR3 bases: TGTGCCAGCAGTTTAGGGGCGGGGGTTGGAGAGACCCAGTACTTC. It is translated as CASSLGAGVGETQYF.

The genes are TRBV25-1 and TRBJ1-2, with TRBD1 as a possible D gene (5 bases). The CDR3 runs to 12 residues. Trimming left V 7 bases short and J 4 bases short, with 10 bases between. The germline CDR1 and CDR2 sequences are MGHDK and SYGVNS. This CDR3 reads CASNLGGYGYTF. The CDR3 DNA reads TGTGCCAGCAACTTGGGGGGCTATGGCTACACCTTC.

This clone was recorded only once. This chain connects TRBV7-9 to TRBJ2-1; 10 nucleotides align to TRBD2. Germline loops: CDR1 SEHNR, CDR2 FQNEAQ (reference sequence). CDR3 length equals 15 residues. Germline trimming cut 5 bases from V and 3 bases from J; bases unmatched to any gene: 4. The CDR3, as DNA: TGTGCCAGCAGCCCAGGACTAGCGGTCTACAATGAGCAGTTCTTC. Its translation is CASSPGLAVYNEQFF.

The J gene is TRBJ2-7, the V gene TRBV5-6, with D perhaps matching TRBD2 (6 bases). The CDR3 is made up of 15 amino acids. Germline CDR1 is SGHDT and CDR2 is YYEEEE. V shed 3 bases and J shed 0 bases, with 13 bases lying between them. The CDR3 here is CASSSWGGSSYEQYF. The DNA of the CDR3 is TGTGCCAGCAGCTCGTGGGGAGGTAGCTCCTACGAGCAGTACTTC. Supplemented by reference TRBV5-6 and TRBJ2-7, the full variable domain reads DAGVTQSPTHLIKTRGQQVTLRCSPKSGHDTVSWYQQALGQGPQFIFQYYEEEERQRGNFPDRFSGHQFPNYSSELNVNALLLGDSALYLCASSSWGGSSYEQYFGPGTRLTVT.

The CDR3 sequence is CASSTTWGVSSYEQYF. CDR3 nucleotide sequence: TGTGCCAGTAGTACGACCTGGGGGGTGTCGTCCTACGAGCAGTACTTC. The genes are TRBV19 and TRBJ2-7, with D perhaps matching TRBD2 (6 bases). Germline CDR1 LNHDA, CDR2 SQIVND (reference sequence). CDR3 size: 16 residues. Trimming shortened V by 4 bases and J by 1 base, and 17 bases separated the two germline ends.

The chain has TRBV12-3 or TRBV12-4 and TRBJ1-5, with D unclear. With 5 bases removed from V and 5 bases from J, the gap between germline ends came to 10 bases. The CDR3 extends over 13 amino acids. CDR3 DNA sequence: TGTGCCAGCAGTACTCGCGGGGATCAGCCCCAGCATTTT. Translating gives CASSTRGDQPQHF.

The gene calls are TRBV29-1 and TRBJ2-7, with D possibly matching TRBD1 (6 bases). This CDR3 has 14 residues. Germline CDR1 and CDR2: SQVTM and ANQGSEA. The V gene lost 4 bases and the J gene lost 6 bases, with 19 bases spanning the gap. The CDR3 nucleotides read TGCAGCGTTGCAAGACAGGATGGATCCACCGAGCAGTACTTC. The encoded protein is CSVARQDGSTEQYF.

The chain couples TRBV3-1 (or the pseudogene TRBV3-2) to TRBJ1-1; no clear D. This CDR3 is built from 15 residues. Germline V CDR1 and CDR2: LGHDT, YNNKEL (reference sequence). Trimming pared 0 bases from V and 0 bases from J, leaving 8 bases between. The CDR3: CASSQDRVLNTEAFF. The CDR3 coding sequence is TGTGCCAGCAGCCAAGATCGAGTCCTGAACACTGAAGCTTTCTTT.

The V and J genes are TRBV5-1 and TRBJ2-7, with a tentative D call TRBD1 (5 bases). With 3 bases removed from V and 6 bases from J, the gap between germline ends came to 19 bases. The CDR3 length is 15 residues. CDR1 is SGHRS, CDR2 YFSETQ, per germline. The CDR3 here is CASSSSWGRDSEQYF. The DNA for the CDR3 is TGCGCCAGCAGCTCCTCCTGGGGCAGGGATAGCGAGCAGTACTTC.

This chain uses TRBV10-3 with TRBJ2-6, with 11 bases identical to TRBD1. Germline CDR1 is ENHRY and CDR2 is SYGVKD. The CDR3 length is 16 residues. With V trimmed by 8 bases and J by 0 bases, 3 bases remained unmatched. CDR3 sequence reads: CAIGTGGFSGANVLTF. In nucleotides, the CDR3 is TGTGCCATCGGGACAGGGGGTTTCTCTGGGGCCAACGTCCTGACTTTC.

The genes are TRBV6-5 and TRBJ2-7; a possible D gene is TRBD2 (5 bases). This CDR3 is built from 12 residues. Germline lookup yields CDR1 MNHEY and CDR2 SVGAGI. V was trimmed by 5 bases and J by 5 bases, leaving 10 bases between them. The DNA of the CDR3 is TGTGCCAGCAGTCCCGACGGGGACGAGCAGTACTTC. This codes for CASSPDGDEQYF.

This clone has only one observation. This sequence joins TRBV6-2 or TRBV6-3 and TRBJ2-7; a weak D match, TRBD1 (5 bases). This CDR3 is built from 15 residues. V was shortened by 6 bases and J by 0 bases, with 15 bases between the two germline ends. Germline-derived CDR1 and CDR2 are MNHEY and SVGEGT. CDR3 protein: CASSSAWTLSYEQYF. In DNA form, the CDR3 reads TGTGCCAGCAGCTCCGCTTGGACACTCTCCTACGAGCAGTACTTC.

The chain employs TRBV15 and TRBJ2-3; D perhaps matches TRBD1 (5 bases). The CDR3 length is 15 residues. V lost 5 bases to trimming and J lost 0 bases, with 12 bases between them. The germline CDR1 and CDR2 sequences are LNHNV and YYDKDF (reference sequence). The CDR3 nucleotides read TGTGCCACCAGCGGCCGCAGGGCTAGCACAGATACGCAGTATTTT. It specifies CATSGRRASTDTQYF.

V is TRBV29-1 and J is TRBJ2-3; 9 nucleotides line up with TRBD2. Germline CDR1 reads SQVTM; CDR2 reads ANQGSEA. V lost 1 base and J lost 2; bases outside the gene matches: 4. The CDR3 runs 15 residues. The CDR3 DNA is TGCAGCGTTGAAGGGCTAGCGGGGCCCACAGATACGCAGTATTTT. This codes for CSVEGLAGPTDTQYF.